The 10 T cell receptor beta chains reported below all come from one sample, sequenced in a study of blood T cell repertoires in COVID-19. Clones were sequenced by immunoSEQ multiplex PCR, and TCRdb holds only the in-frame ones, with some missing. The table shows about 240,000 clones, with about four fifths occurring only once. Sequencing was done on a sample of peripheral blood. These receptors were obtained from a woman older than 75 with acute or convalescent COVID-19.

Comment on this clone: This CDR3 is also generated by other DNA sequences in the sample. The CDR3: CSAYPLRDRGPETQYF. The CDR3 DNA is TGCAGCGCCTACCCCCTCCGGGACAGGGGGCCGGAGACCCAGTACTTC. The chain carries TRBV29-1 and TRBJ2-5; the match to TRBD1 covers 12 bases. The CDR3 extends over 16 amino acids. J was trimmed by 5 bases and V by 7 bases; bases with no gene match: 14. Germline V gives CDR1 SQVTM, CDR2 ANQGSEA.

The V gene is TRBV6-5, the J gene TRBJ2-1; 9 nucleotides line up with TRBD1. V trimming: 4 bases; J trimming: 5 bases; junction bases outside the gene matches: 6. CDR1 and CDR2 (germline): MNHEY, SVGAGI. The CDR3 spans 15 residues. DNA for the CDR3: TGTGCCAGCAGTTTTAGGGACAGGGTGAACAATGAGCAGTTCTTC. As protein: CASSFRDRVNNEQFF.

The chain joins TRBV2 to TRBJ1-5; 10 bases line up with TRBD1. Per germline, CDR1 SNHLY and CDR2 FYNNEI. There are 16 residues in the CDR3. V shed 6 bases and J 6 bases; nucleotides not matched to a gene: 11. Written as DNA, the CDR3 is TGTGCCAGCAGCCTCCAGAGGACAGGGGGAGGTCAGCCCCAGCATTTT. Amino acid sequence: CASSLQRTGGGQPQHF.

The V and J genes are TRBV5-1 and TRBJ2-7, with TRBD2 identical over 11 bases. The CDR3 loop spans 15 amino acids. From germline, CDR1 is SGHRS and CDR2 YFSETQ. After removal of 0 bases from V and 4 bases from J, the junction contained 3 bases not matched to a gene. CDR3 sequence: CASSLDGTSGYEQYF. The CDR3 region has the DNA TGCGCCAGCAGCTTGGACGGGACTAGCGGTTACGAGCAGTACTTC.

The CDR3 nucleotides are TGTGCCAGCTCACCAGCAGCAACTAATGAAAAACTGTTTTTT. Residues: CASSPAATNEKLFF. The V gene is TRBV18, the J gene TRBJ1-4; D remains unclear. Trimming shortened V by 2 bases and J by 0 bases, and 4 bases separated the two germline ends. The CDR3 totals 14 residues. CDR1 is KGHSH, CDR2 LQKENI, per germline.

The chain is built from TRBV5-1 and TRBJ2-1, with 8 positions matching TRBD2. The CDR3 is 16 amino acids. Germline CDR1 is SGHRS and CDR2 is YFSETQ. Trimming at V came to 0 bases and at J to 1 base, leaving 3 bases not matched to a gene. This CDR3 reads CASSLVGTRSYNEQFF. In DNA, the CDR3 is TGCGCCAGCAGCTTGGTAGGGACTAGATCCTACAATGAGCAGTTCTTC.

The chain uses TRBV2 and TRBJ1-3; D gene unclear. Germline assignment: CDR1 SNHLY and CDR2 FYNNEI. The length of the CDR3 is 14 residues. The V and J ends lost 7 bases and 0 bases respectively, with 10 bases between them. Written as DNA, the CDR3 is TGTGCCAGCAACCCACTCACCTCTGGAAACACCATATATTTT. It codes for CASNPLTSGNTIYF. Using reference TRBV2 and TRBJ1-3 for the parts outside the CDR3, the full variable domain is EPEVTQTPSHQVTQMGQEVILRCVPISNHLYFYWYRQILGQKVEFLVSFYNNEISEKSEIFDDQFSVERPDGSNFTLKIRSTKLEDSAMYFCASNPLTSGNTIYFGEGSWLTVV.

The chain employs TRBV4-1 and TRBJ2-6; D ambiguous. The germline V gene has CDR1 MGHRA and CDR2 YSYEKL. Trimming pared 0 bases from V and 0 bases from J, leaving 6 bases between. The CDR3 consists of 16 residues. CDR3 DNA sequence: TGCGCCAGCAGCCAAGAGGCGGTCTCTGGGGCCAACGTCCTGACTTTC. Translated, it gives CASSQEAVSGANVLTF.

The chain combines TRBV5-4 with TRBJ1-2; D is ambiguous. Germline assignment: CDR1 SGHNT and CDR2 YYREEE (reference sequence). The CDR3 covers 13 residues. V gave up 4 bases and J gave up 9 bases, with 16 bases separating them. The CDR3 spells CASSPRQEYSYTF. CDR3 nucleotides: TGTGCCAGCAGCCCACGACAAGAGTATAGCTACACCTTC.

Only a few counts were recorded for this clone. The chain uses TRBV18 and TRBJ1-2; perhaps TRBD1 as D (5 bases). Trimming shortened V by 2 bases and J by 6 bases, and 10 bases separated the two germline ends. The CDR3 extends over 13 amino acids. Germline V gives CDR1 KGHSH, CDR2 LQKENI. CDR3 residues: CASSPVQGDGYTF. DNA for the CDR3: TGTGCCAGCTCACCAGTTCAGGGTGATGGCTACACCTTC.